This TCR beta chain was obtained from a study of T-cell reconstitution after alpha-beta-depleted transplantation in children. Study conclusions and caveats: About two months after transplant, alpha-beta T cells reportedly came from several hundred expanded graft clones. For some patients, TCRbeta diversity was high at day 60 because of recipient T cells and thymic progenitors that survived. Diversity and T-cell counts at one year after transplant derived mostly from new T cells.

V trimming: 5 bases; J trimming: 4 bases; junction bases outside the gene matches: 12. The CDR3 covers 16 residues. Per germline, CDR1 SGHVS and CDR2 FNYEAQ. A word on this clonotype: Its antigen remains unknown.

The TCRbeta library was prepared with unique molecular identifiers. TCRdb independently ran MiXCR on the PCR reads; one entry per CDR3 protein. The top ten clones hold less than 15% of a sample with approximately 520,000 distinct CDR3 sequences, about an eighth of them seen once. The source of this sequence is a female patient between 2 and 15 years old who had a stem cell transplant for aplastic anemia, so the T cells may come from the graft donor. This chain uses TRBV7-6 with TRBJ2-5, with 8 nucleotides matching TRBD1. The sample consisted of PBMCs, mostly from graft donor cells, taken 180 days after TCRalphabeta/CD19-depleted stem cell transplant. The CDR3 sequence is CASSPATGGRSETQYF. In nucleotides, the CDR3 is TGTGCCAGCAGCCCCGCTACAGGGGGGAGGTCAGAGACCCAGTACTTC.